This TCR beta chain was recorded in a study of blood T cell repertoires in COVID-19. Looking at the study overall: Acute-phase and convalescent COVID-19 samples originated in the United States, Italy and Spain.

CDR1 is MNHEY, CDR2 SVGAGI, per germline. This CDR3 region has 14 residues. J lost 5 bases, V lost 10 bases, and 3 bases had no gene match. Repertoires were generated with immunoSEQ multiplex PCR, while TCRdb's copy carries only in-frame clones and drops some. This table holds some 240,000 clones, around 83% found once. Recruited during active infection, patients (from Seattle) were subsequently followed longitudinally. The source is a woman in her seventies with COVID-19, enrolled during active disease. The sequenced sample was peripheral blood. V is TRBV6-5 and J is TRBJ2-2, with 14 bases aligning to TRBD2. The CDR3 sequence: CATRTSGRTGELFF. The CDR3 bases are TGTGCCACCCGGACTAGCGGGAGGACCGGGGAGCTGTTTTTT.